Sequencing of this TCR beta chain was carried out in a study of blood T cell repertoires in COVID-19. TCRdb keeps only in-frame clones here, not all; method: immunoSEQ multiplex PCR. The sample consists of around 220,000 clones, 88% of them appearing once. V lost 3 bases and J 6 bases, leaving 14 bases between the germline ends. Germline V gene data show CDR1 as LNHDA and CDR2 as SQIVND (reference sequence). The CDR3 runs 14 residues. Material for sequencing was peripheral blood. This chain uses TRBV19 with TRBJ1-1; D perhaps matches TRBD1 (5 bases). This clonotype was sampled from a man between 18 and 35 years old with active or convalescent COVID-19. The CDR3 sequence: CASSIKSGAAEAFF. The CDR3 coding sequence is TGTGCCAGTAGTATCAAGAGCGGGGCGGCTGAAGCTTTCTTT.